This T cell receptor (beta chain) was sequenced during a study of TIL therapy for anti-PD-1-resistant metastatic lung cancer. Time point meaning: pre-treatment sample, taken before nivolumab and TIL therapy. CDR1 and CDR2 (germline): SGHRS, YFSETQ. CDR3 size: 13 residues. Trimming pared 4 bases from V and 4 bases from J, leaving 11 bases between. Note on this clone: At the DNA level, this CDR3 is encoded by other sequences in the same sample as well.

The libraries were made with immunoSEQ v3. Assay used: immunoSEQ multiplex PCR; TCRdb lists only in-frame clones, some missing. This table holds 15,000 to 20,000 clones, under 90% found once. Material: blood, obtained at baseline. The TCR comes from a person aged 25-80 years with non-small cell lung cancer. This sequence joins TRBV5-1 and TRBJ1-1, with D uncertain. The CDR3 coding sequence is TGCGCCAGCAGCCGGGAGAGAAGCACTGAAGCTTTCTTT. Translating it yields CASSRERSTEAFF. The full variable domain, in which reference TRBV5-1 and TRBJ1-1 provide the parts outside the CDR3, is KAGVTQTPRYLIKTRGQQVTLSCSPISGHRSVSWYQQTPGQGLQFLFEYFSETQRNKGNFPGRFSGRQFSNSRSEMNVSTLELGDSALYLCASSRERSTEAFFGQGTRLTVV.